The 14 T cell receptor beta chains below were found in one sample sequenced in a study of glioma-infiltrating T cells after dendritic cell vaccination. TCRdb's table, derived via immunoSEQ multiplex PCR, lists solely in-frame clones and lacks some. The repertoire holds 85,000 or so clones, with 85% as singletons. Specified time point: after dendritic cell vaccination, including at tumor progression/relapse. This sample comprised blood, obtained after dendritic cell vaccination. All receptors derive from a human donor with glioblastoma.

This clone was seen only once. The rearrangement joins TRBV5-4 to TRBJ2-2, with 10 bases aligning to TRBD2. This CDR3 spans 17 amino acids. CDR1 is SGHNT and CDR2 is YYREEE in the germline V gene (reference sequence). V shed 0 bases and J 7 bases; nucleotides not matched to a gene: 9. CDR3 nucleotides: TGTGCCAGCAGCTTGGAAGCGGGGGGGCTATTTCACGGGGAGCTGTTTTTT. This encodes CASSLEAGGLFHGELFF.

This clone was seen once. The chain links TRBV7-2 to TRBJ2-5, with D maybe TRBD1 (6 bases). CDR1 is SGHTA, CDR2 FQGNSA, per germline. This CDR3 comprises 14 residues. The germline V and J ends were trimmed by 1 base and 5 bases, with 11 bases remaining between them. The CDR3: CASSLVGAAETQYF. The CDR3 nucleotides read TGTGCCAGCAGCTTAGTGGGGGCCGCTGAGACCCAGTACTTC.

The DNA for the CDR3 is TGTGCCAGCAGCTTAGTTCAGGGTAAATCCAATGAGCAGTTCTTC. Its translation: CASSLVQGKSNEQFF. This chain links TRBV11-2 with TRBJ2-1, with a possible D match to TRBD1 (5 bases). This CDR3 contains 15 residues. Germline CDR1 is SGHAT and CDR2 is FQNNGV. V lost 1 base and J 6 bases, leaving 13 bases between the germline ends. Supplemented by reference TRBV11-2 and TRBJ2-1, the full variable domain reads EAGVAQSPRYKIIEKRQSVAFWCNPISGHATLYWYQQILGQGPKLLIQFQNNGVVDDSQLPKDRFSAERLKGVDSTLKIQPAKLEDSAVYLCASSLVQGKSNEQFFGPGTRLTVL.

V is TRBV2 and J is TRBJ2-3; 7 bases align to TRBD1. The CDR3 is 16 residues long. The junction had 10 bases not matched to a gene; V was cut back by 5 bases and J by 2 bases. The germline gives CDR1 SNHLY, CDR2 FYNNEI. CDR3 residues: CASSPKPGTDTDTQYF. The CDR3 coding sequence is TGTGCCAGCAGTCCTAAACCCGGGACAGACACAGATACGCAGTATTTT.

The CDR3 loop reads CASSPRMTGPTNYGYTF. CDR3 sequence (DNA): TGCGCCAGCAGCCCTAGGATGACAGGGCCTACTAACTATGGCTACACCTTC. The chain uses TRBV5-1 and TRBJ1-2; 7 bases align to TRBD1. V was clipped by 4 bases and J by 0 bases; unmatched bases: 12. Germline V lookup: CDR1 SGHRS, CDR2 YFSETQ. The CDR3 runs 17 residues.

This chain links TRBV30 with TRBJ2-3; D gene unclear. The V end lost 2 bases, the J end lost 0 bases, and 3 bases lay between the germline ends. Per the germline V gene, CDR1 is GTSNPN and CDR2 is SVGIG (reference sequence). The CDR3 spans 12 residues. The CDR3 DNA reads TGTGCCTGGAGTCGTAGCACAGATACGCAGTATTTT. Its protein is CAWSRSTDTQYF.

The chain links TRBV19 to TRBJ1-3, with D tentatively TRBD1 (6 bases). V shed 3 bases and J shed 2 bases, with 8 bases lying between them. This CDR3 is 14 amino acids long. The germline V gene has CDR1 LNHDA and CDR2 SQIVND (reference sequence). CDR3 in DNA: TGTGCCAGTAGTATGGACAGCACTGGAAACACCATATATTTT. As protein: CASSMDSTGNTIYF.

The CDR3 protein is CASSIVKGGNQPQHF. The CDR3 coding sequence is TGTGCCAGTAGTATAGTCAAGGGAGGCAATCAGCCCCAGCATTTT. The V and J genes are TRBV19 and TRBJ1-5; no clear D. CDR3 size: 15 residues. V dropped 1 base and J dropped 2 bases, with 9 bases sitting between them. Germline values: CDR1 LNHDA, CDR2 SQIVND (reference sequence).

This clone came up once. This chain connects TRBV19 to TRBJ1-4; 7 bases line up with TRBD1. Germline assignment: CDR1 LNHDA and CDR2 SQIVND (reference sequence). The CDR3 has 15 amino acids. The trim removed 3 bases at V and 6 bases at J, leaving 7 bases unmatched. CDR3 sequence: CASSIRQGHHEKLFF. The CDR3 DNA is TGTGCCAGTAGTATTCGACAGGGCCATCATGAAAAACTGTTTTTT.

The V call is TRBV5-1, the J call TRBJ2-7; 9 nucleotides match TRBD1. The CDR3 has 16 amino acids. The germline CDR1 and CDR2 sequences are SGHRS and YFSETQ. V lost 0 bases and J lost 2; bases outside the gene matches: 6. Here the CDR3 DNA reads TGCGCCAGCAGCTTGGCCAAAGGGACAGGGACCTACGAGCAGTACTTC. Its translation is CASSLAKGTGTYEQYF.

CDR3 region: CASSRLIRDYLHF. Here the CDR3 DNA reads TGTGCCAGCAGCCGTCTGATACGGGACTACCTCCACTTT. The chain joins TRBV7-9 to TRBJ1-6; TRBD1 is a possible D gene (5 bases). The germline V gene has CDR1 SEHNR and CDR2 FQNEAQ (reference sequence). The length of the CDR3 is 13 residues. The V and J ends lost 5 bases and 15 bases respectively, with 17 bases between them.

This chain joins TRBV6-4 and TRBJ2-1, with 7 bases identical to TRBD2. CDR3 length: 14 amino acids. Germline assignment: CDR1 MRHNA and CDR2 SNTAGT. V trimming: 2 bases; J trimming: 8 bases; junction bases outside the gene matches: 6. The chain's CDR3 is CASSDEFSGHEQFF. CDR3 bases: TGTGCCAGCAGTGACGAATTTAGCGGGCATGAGCAGTTCTTC.

CDR3 sequence reads: CSVGTRTLYEQYF. As DNA, the CDR3 is TGCAGCGTTGGAACCCGGACTCTTTACGAGCAGTACTTC. J is TRBJ2-7 and V is TRBV29-1, with D possibly being TRBD2 (5 bases). Germline V lookup: CDR1 SQVTM, CDR2 ANQGSEA. This CDR3 region has 13 residues. V lost 4 bases, J lost 4 bases, and 14 bases lay in between.

The chain combines TRBV7-9 with TRBJ1-6; D may be TRBD1 (6 bases). CDR1 is SEHNR and CDR2 is FQNEAQ in the germline V gene (reference sequence). The V and J ends lost 6 bases and 8 bases respectively, with 17 bases between them. The CDR3 totals 15 residues. CDR3 residues: CASRITGTSDSPLHF. In DNA, the CDR3 is TGTGCCAGCAGGATAACCGGGACATCTGATTCACCCCTCCACTTT.